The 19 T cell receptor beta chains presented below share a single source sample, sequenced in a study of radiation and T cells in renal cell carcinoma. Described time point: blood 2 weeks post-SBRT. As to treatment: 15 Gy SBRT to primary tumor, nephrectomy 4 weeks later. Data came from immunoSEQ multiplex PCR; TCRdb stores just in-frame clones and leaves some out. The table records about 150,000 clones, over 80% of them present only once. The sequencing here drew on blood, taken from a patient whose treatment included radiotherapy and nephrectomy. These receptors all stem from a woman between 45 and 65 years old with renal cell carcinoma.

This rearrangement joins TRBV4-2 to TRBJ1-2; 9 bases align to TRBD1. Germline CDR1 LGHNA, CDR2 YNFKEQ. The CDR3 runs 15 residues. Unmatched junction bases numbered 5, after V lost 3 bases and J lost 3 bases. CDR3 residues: CASSQGQGLDYGYTF. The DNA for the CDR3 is TGTGCCAGCAGCCAGGGACAGGGCTTGGACTATGGCTACACCTTC.

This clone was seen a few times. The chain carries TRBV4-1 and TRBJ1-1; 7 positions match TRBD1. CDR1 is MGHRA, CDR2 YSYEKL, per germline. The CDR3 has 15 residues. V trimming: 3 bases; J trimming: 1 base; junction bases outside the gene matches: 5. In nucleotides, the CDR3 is TGCGCCAGCAGCCATCCGGGACAGCGGAACACTGAAGCTTTCTTT. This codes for CASSHPGQRNTEAFF.

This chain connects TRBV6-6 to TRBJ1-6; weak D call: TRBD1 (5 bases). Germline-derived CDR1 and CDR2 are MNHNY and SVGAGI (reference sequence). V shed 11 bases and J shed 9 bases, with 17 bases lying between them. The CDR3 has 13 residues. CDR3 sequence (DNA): TGTGCCGGCGTGGGGGGATGGGGTTCACCCCTCCACTTT. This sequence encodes CAGVGGWGSPLHF.

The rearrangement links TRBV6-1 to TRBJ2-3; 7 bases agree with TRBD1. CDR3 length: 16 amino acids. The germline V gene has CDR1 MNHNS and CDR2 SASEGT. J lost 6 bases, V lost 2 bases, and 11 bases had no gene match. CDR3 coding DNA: TGTGCCAGCAGTGAACGACAGGGCCAGGCACATGATACGCAGTATTTT. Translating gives CASSERQGQAHDTQYF.

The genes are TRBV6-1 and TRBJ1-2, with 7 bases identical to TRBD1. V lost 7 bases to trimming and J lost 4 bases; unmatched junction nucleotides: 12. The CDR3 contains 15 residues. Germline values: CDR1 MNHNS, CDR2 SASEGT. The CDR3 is CASTDGQGVGYGYTF. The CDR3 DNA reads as TGTGCCAGCACCGATGGCCAGGGGGTTGGCTATGGCTACACCTTC.

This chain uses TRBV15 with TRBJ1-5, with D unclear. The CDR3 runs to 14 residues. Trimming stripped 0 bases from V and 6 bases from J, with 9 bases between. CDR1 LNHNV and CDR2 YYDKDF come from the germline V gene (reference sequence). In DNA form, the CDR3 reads TGTGCCACCAGCAGAGAGGGAGCGAGTCAGCCCCAGCATTTT. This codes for CATSREGASQPQHF.

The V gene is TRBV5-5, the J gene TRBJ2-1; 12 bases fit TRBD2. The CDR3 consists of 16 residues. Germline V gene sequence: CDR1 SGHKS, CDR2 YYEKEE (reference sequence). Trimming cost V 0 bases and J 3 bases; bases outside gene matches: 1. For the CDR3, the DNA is TGTGCCAGCAGCTTGGAACTAGCGGGGGGCTACAATGAGCAGTTCTTC. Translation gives CASSLELAGGYNEQFF.

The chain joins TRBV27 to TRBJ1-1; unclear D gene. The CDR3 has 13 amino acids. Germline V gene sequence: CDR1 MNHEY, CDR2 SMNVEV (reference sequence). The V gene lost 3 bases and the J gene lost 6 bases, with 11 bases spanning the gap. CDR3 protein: CASSLSRSAEAFF. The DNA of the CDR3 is TGTGCCAGCAGTTTGAGTAGGAGCGCTGAAGCTTTCTTT.

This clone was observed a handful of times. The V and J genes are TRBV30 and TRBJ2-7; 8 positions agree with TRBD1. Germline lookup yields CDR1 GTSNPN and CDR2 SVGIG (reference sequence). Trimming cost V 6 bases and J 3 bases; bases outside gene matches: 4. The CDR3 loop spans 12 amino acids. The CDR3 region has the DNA TGTGCCTGTGGACAGGGCTACTACGAGCAGTACTTC. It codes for CACGQGYYEQYF. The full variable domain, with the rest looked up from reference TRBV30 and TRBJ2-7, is SQTIHQWPATLVQPVGSPLSLECTVEGTSNPNLYWYRQAAGRGLQLLFYSVGIGQISSEVPQNLSASRPQDRQFILSSKKLLLSDSGFYLCACGQGYYEQYFGPGTRLTVT.

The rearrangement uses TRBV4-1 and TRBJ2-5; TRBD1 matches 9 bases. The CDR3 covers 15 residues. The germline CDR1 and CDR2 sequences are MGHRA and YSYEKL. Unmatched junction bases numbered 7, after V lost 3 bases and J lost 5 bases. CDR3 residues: CASSQLGGQGETQYF. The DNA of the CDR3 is TGCGCCAGCAGCCAGCTCGGCGGACAGGGGGAGACCCAGTACTTC.

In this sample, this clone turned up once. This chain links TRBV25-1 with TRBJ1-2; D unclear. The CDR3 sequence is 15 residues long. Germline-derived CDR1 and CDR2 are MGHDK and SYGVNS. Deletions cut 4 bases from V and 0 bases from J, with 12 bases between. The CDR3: CASSGAHVPNYGYTF. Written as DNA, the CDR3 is TGTGCCAGCAGTGGGGCCCATGTACCTAACTATGGCTACACCTTC.

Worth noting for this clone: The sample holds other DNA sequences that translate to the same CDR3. CDR3 protein: CASSFNRDNYGYTF. The CDR3 DNA sequence: TGTGCCAGCAGCTTCAACCGAGATAACTATGGCTACACCTTC. V is TRBV7-2 and J is TRBJ1-2; D is unresolved. Per the germline V gene, CDR1 is SGHTA and CDR2 is FQGNSA. V dropped 3 bases and J dropped 1 base, with 9 bases sitting between them. The CDR3 extends over 14 amino acids. Complete variable domain (other parts from reference TRBV7-2 and TRBJ1-2): GAGVSQSPSNKVTEKGKDVELRCDPISGHTALYWYRQSLGQGLEFLIYFQGNSAPDKSGLPSDRFSAERTGGSVSTLTIQRTQQEDSAVYLCASSFNRDNYGYTFGSGTRLTVV.

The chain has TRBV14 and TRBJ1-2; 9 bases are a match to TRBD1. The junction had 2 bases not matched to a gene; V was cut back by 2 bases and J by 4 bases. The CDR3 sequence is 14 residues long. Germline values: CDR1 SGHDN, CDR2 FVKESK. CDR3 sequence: CASSQLQGAYGYTF. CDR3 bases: TGTGCCAGCAGCCAACTACAGGGGGCCTATGGCTACACCTTC.

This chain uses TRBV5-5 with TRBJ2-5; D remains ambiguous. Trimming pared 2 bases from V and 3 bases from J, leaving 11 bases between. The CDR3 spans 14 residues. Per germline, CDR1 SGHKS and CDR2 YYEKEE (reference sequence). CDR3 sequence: CASSFGRTKETQYF. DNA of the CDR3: TGTGCCAGCAGCTTCGGCAGAACGAAAGAGACCCAGTACTTC.

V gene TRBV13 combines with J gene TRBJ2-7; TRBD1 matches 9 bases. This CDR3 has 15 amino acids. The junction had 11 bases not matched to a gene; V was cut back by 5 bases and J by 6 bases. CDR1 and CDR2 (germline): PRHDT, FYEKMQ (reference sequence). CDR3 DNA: TGTGCCAGCAGCCCTGGGGGGACAGGGCTTACCGAGCAGTACTTC. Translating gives CASSPGGTGLTEQYF.

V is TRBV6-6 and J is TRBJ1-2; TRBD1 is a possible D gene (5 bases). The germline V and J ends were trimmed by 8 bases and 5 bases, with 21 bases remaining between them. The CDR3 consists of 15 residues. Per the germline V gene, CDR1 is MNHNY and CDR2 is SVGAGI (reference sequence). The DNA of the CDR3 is TGTGCCAGCGGATTCGGGGACGTCTTGGGGTATGGCTACACCTTC. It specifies CASGFGDVLGYGYTF.

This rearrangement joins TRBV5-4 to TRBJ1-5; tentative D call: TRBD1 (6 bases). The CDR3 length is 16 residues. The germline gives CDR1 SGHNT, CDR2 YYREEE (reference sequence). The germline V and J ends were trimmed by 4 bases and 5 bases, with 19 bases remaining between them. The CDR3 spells CASSAEGGSPDQPQHF. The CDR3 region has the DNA TGTGCCAGCAGCGCGGAGGGGGGATCCCCCGATCAGCCCCAGCATTTT.

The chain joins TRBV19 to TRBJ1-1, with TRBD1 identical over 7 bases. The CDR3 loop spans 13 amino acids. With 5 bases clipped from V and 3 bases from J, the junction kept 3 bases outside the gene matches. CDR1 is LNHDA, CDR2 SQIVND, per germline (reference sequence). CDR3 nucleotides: TGTGCCAGTAGTTCCGACAGGGACACTGAAGCTTTCTTT. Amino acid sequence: CASSSDRDTEAFF.

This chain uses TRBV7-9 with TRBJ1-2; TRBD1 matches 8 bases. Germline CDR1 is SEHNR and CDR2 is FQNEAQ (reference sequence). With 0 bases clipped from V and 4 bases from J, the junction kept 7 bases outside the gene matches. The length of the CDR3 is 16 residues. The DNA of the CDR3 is TGTGCCAGCAGCTTAGCGGGGGCGACAGGGGCCTATGGCTACACCTTC. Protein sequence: CASSLAGATGAYGYTF.